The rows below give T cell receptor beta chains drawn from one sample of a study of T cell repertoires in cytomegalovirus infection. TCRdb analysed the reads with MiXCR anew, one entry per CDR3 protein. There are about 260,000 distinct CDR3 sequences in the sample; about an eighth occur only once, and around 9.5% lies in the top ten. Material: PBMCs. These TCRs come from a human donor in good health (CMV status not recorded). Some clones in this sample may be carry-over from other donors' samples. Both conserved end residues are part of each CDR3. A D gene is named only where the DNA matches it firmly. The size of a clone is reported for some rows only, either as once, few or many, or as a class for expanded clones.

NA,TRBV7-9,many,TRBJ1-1,CASSLSRVRNTEAFF,TGTGCCAGCAGCTTATCAAGGGTTAGGAACACTGAAGCTTTCTTT
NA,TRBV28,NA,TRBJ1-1,CASSYHLEAFF,TGTGCCAGCAGTTACCACTTAGAAGCTTTCTTT
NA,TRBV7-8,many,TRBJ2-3,CASSLPPGVAQYF,TGTGCCAGCAGCCTACCTCCCGGGGTAGCGCAGTATTTT
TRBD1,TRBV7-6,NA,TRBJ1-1,CASSDRDPEAFF,TGTGCCAGCAGCGACAGGGACCCTGAAGCTTTCTTT
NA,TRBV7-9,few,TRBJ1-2,CASSRMDGNYGYTF,TGTGCCAGCAGCCGCATGGACGGCAACTATGGCTACACCTTC
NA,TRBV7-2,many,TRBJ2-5,CASSLGPGRIQETQYF,TGTGCCAGCAGCTTAGGGCCGGGACGGATACAAGAGACCCAGTACTTC
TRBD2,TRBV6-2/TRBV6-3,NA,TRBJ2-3,CASSYGGGVATGRDTQYF,TGTGCCAGCAGTTACGGCGGGGGGGTGGCCACGGGTAGAGATACGCAGTATTTT
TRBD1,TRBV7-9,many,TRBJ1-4,CASSRDREEEKLFF,TGTGCCAGCAGCCGGGACAGGGAGGAGGAAAAACTGTTTTTT
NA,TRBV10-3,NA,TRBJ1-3,CAISEWMSSGNTIYF,TGTGCCATCAGTGAGTGGATGAGCTCTGGAAACACCATATATTTT
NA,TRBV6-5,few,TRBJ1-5,CASSPMGSNQPQHF,TGTGCCAGCAGCCCCATGGGAAGCAATCAGCCCCAGCATTTT
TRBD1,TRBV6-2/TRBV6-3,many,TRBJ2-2,CASRRQGNTGELFF,TGTGCCAGCCGGAGACAGGGGAACACCGGGGAGCTGTTTTTT
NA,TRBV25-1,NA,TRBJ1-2,CASSELSVLYGYTF,TGTGCCAGCAGTGAATTGTCCGTTCTCTATGGCTACACCTTC
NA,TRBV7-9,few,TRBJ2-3,CASSKNQGSDTQYF,TGTGCCAGCAGTAAAAACCAGGGGTCAGATACGCAGTATTTT
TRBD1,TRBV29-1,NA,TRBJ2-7,CSVTRDSGYEQYF,TGCAGCGTTACCCGGGACAGCGGATACGAGCAGTACTTC
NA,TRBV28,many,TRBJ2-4,CASSFSSLVDIQYF,TGTGCCAGCAGTTTTTCTAGCCTCGTAGACATTCAGTACTTC
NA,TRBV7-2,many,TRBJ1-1,CASRRDRLNTEAFF,TGTGCCAGCAGACGAGACAGGTTGAACACTGAAGCTTTCTTT
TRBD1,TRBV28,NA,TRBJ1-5,CASSQTGSVQPQHF,TGTGCCAGCAGCCAGACAGGGTCGGTTCAGCCCCAGCATTTT
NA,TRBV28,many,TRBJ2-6,CASMVTGLSGANVLTF,TGTGCCAGCATGGTGACAGGCCTCTCTGGGGCCAACGTCCTGACTTTC
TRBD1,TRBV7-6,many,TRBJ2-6,CASRPGQGADGANVLTF,TGTGCCAGCAGACCGGGACAGGGGGCAGATGGGGCCAACGTCCTGACTTTC
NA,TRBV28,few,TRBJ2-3,CASSLLPPTDTQYF,TGTGCCAGCAGTTTACTTCCCCCCACAGATACGCAGTATTTT
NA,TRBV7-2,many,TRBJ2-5,CASSPIQETQYF,TGTGCCAGCAGCCCCATACAAGAGACCCAGTACTTC
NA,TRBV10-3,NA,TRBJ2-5,CAISARGLQETQYF,TGTGCCATCAGCGCCAGGGGTTTGCAAGAGACCCAGTACTTC
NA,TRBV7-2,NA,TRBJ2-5,CASSLVGSGRETQYF,TGTGCCAGCAGCTTAGTCGGGTCAGGGAGAGAGACCCAGTACTTC
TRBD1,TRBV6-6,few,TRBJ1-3,CASSRGGQSSGNTIYF,TGTGCCAGCAGTCGCGGGGGACAGAGCTCTGGAAACACCATATATTTT
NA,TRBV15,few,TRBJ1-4,CATSRGDSNEKLFF,TGTGCCACCAGCAGAGGTGATAGTAATGAAAAACTGTTTTTT
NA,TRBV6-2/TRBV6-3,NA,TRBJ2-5,CASSSGGGRETQYF,TGTGCCAGCAGTTCGGGTGGGGGGCGAGAGACCCAGTACTTC
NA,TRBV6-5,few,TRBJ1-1,CASTRNLNTEAFF,TGTGCCAGCACCAGAAACCTTAACACTGAAGCTTTCTTT
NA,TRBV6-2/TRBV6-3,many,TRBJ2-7,CASRGLSGRFYEQYF,TGTGCCAGCAGGGGACTCTCGGGACGGTTCTACGAGCAGTACTTC
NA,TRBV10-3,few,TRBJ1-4,CAISSRDQEKLFF,TGTGCCATCAGTAGCAGGGACCAAGAAAAACTGTTTTTT
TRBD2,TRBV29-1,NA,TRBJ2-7,CSVEDRPTRGRAREQYF,TGCAGCGTTGAAGATCGCCCTACTCGCGGGAGGGCTCGTGAGCAGTACTTC
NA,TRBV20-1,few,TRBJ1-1,CGVRENTEAFF,TGCGGAGTCCGGGAGAACACTGAAGCTTTCTTT
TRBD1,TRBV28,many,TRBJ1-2,CASRSDRGNYGYTF,TGTGCCAGCAGGTCCGACAGGGGGAACTATGGCTACACCTTC
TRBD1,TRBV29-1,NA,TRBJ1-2,CSVMTGSNYGYTF,TGCAGCGTCATGACAGGGTCGAACTATGGCTACACCTTC
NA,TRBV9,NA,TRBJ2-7,CASNEPGVSEQYF,TGTGCCAGCAACGAACCTGGGGTTTCGGAGCAGTACTTC
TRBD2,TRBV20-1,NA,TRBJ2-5,CSTRLAGGPRETQYF,TGCAGTACTCGACTAGCGGGGGGGCCGCGGGAGACCCAGTACTTC